This T cell receptor beta chain was captured by sequencing in a study of T cells in Graves' hyperthyroidism and ophthalmopathy. RNA transcripts yielded amplified TCR beta CDR3 regions. A set of HTBI primers served as the primers for a first-round RT-PCR of the TCR CDR3. A single record per CDR3 protein comes from TCRdb applying MiXCR to the multiplex PCR reads. The sample includes 250,000 to 400,000 distinct CDR3 sequences, roughly 13% of them seen just once. The study, taken as a whole, reports: Progression to ophthalmopathy was predicted a median of 6.5 months early. Ophthalmopathy was distinguished from stable hyperthyroidism by 13 V-J signatures.

The sample holds one count of this clonotype. Its matching antigen is unknown. The clonotype originates from a woman aged 40 to 50 with Graves' ophthalmopathy. Input material: blood.

The CDR3, as DNA: TGTGCCAGCAGCGGAGTGAGGGAACAGGGAGAACACTTT. The encoded protein is CASSGVREQGEHF. The chain uses TRBV3-1 and TRBJ1-6; maybe TRBD1 (6 bases). V was trimmed by 5 bases and J by 19 bases, leaving 21 bases between them. The CDR3 covers 13 residues. Germline CDR1 and CDR2: LGHDT and YNNKEL (reference sequence).